These 21 T cell receptor beta chains were sequenced from one sample in a study of blood T cell repertoires in COVID-19. Using immunoSEQ multiplex PCR, the repertoire was profiled, and TCRdb retains in-frame clones only, with some absent. The profile covers about 240,000 clones, with around 80% appearing a single time and around 6% taken by the ten largest. The sample taken for sequencing was peripheral blood. The receptors here all came from a human donor in a cohort sampled during active COVID-19.

The chain combines TRBV11-2 with TRBJ2-7, with 7 bases that match TRBD2. CDR3 length: 19 residues. Germline V gene sequence: CDR1 SGHAT, CDR2 FQNNGV. V was pared by 5 bases and J by 3 bases, with 22 bases of the junction left unmatched. The CDR3, as DNA: TGTGCCAGCAGCCCCTCCCTAAAATTGGGACTAATCATCGGCTACGAGCAGTACTTC. As protein: CASSPSLKLGLIIGYEQYF.

Only one count was recorded for this clone. The V and J genes are TRBV7-2 and TRBJ1-2, with D unclear. The V gene's germline CDR1 is SGHTA and CDR2 FQGNSA. This CDR3 has 17 amino acids. V lost 2 bases to trimming and J lost 7 bases, with 23 bases between them. Here the CDR3 reads CASSLLLSIRDSRGYTF. For the CDR3, the DNA is TGTGCCAGCAGCTTATTATTATCCATTCGTGACTCCCGTGGCTACACCTTC.

V and J are TRBV9 and TRBJ2-3, with D possibly being TRBD1 (5 bases). The CDR3 loop spans 12 amino acids. Looked up from germline, CDR1 is SGDLS and CDR2 is YYNGEE. The V end lost 4 bases, the J end lost 6 bases, and 9 bases lay between the germline ends. CDR3 sequence reads: CASSNPGDTQYF. CDR3 bases: TGTGCCAGCAGCAACCCAGGGGATACGCAGTATTTT. Looking up the rest from reference TRBV9 and TRBJ2-3 gives the full variable domain: DSGVTQTPKHLITATGQRVTLRCSPRSGDLSVYWYQQSLDQGLQFLIQYYNGEERAKGNILERFSAQQFPDLHSELNLSSLELGDSALYFCASSNPGDTQYFGPGTRLTVL.

The rearrangement uses TRBV5-1 and TRBJ1-3, with D perhaps matching TRBD1 (6 bases). The V end lost 0 bases, the J end lost 0 bases, and 7 bases lay between the germline ends. This CDR3 spans 15 amino acids. Germline CDR1 and CDR2: SGHRS and YFSETQ. The CDR3 DNA is TGCGCCAGCAGCTTGGAAGGGGGCTCTGGAAACACCATATATTTT. Translation gives CASSLEGGSGNTIYF.

The chain has TRBV28 and TRBJ2-4, with 8 bases aligning to TRBD2. The V and J ends lost 5 bases and 0 bases, in that order; junction bases with no gene match: 9. CDR1 MDHEN and CDR2 SYDVKM come from the germline V gene. This CDR3 is built from 17 residues. The DNA for the CDR3 is TGTGCCAGCAGTGCCACCGGGGGGGCCCTAGCCAAAAACATTCAGTACTTC. Translating gives CASSATGGALAKNIQYF.

The rearrangement uses TRBV14 and TRBJ2-5, with D hard to call. V lost 4 bases and J 5 bases, leaving 14 bases between the germline ends. CDR1 SGHDN and CDR2 FVKESK come from the germline V gene. This CDR3 contains 14 residues. This CDR3 is CASSLMPSTETQYF. CDR3 DNA sequence: TGTGCCAGCAGCCTTATGCCTAGTACGGAGACCCAGTACTTC.

The chain recombines TRBV7-4 with TRBJ1-3, with 9 bases aligning to TRBD1. Germline values: CDR1 SGHVT, CDR2 SQSDAQ. V gave up 5 bases and J gave up 1 base; unmatched junction bases: 9. The CDR3 is made up of 17 amino acids. This chain's CDR3 is CASSTHPGQGSGNTIYF. For the CDR3, the DNA is TGTGCCAGCAGCACCCATCCGGGACAGGGATCTGGAAACACCATATATTTT.

The V gene is TRBV5-4, the J gene TRBJ1-2, with D unclear. The CDR3 is made up of 15 amino acids. The V end was cut by 4 bases, the J end by 3 bases, with 16 bases between. Germline CDR1 reads SGHNT; CDR2 reads YYREEE (reference sequence). CDR3 nucleotides: TGTGCCAGCAGCCAGGAGCGGGCAGCCTACTATGGCTACACCTTC. Its translation is CASSQERAAYYGYTF.

The chain employs TRBV4-1 and TRBJ2-3; the match to TRBD1 covers 8 bases. This CDR3 is built from 14 residues. The V and J ends lost 5 bases and 4 bases, in that order; junction bases with no gene match: 5. Per the germline V gene, CDR1 is MGHRA and CDR2 is YSYEKL. CDR3 sequence reads: CASSYGQGSDTQYF. DNA of the CDR3: TGCGCCAGCAGCTACGGACAGGGTTCAGATACGCAGTATTTT.

V is TRBV5-8 and J is TRBJ2-7; 14 bases fit TRBD2. The germline CDR1 and CDR2 sequences are SGHTS and YDEGEE. V was clipped by 4 bases and J by 2 bases; unmatched bases: 5. The length of the CDR3 is 16 residues. DNA for the CDR3: TGTGCCAGCAGCACGGGACTAGCGGGAGATCCCTACGAGCAGTACTTC. This codes for CASSTGLAGDPYEQYF.

Written as DNA, the CDR3 is TGTGCCAGCAGTGAGCCGGGCACAGATACGCAGTATTTT. Its protein product is CASSEPGTDTQYF. The chain carries TRBV6-1 and TRBJ2-3; D unresolved. CDR3 length: 13 residues. The germline CDR1 and CDR2 sequences are MNHNS and SASEGT. Trimming shortened V by 3 bases and J by 1 base, and 5 bases separated the two germline ends.

The chain has TRBV7-3 and TRBJ2-7, with 7 bases identical to TRBD1. CDR1 and CDR2 (germline): SGHTA, FQGTGA. The CDR3 has 15 residues. V shed 1 base and J 2 bases; nucleotides not matched to a gene: 5. The CDR3 nucleotides read TGTGCCAGCAGCTTAAAGACAGGGTCAGCCTACGAGCAGTACTTC. Translation gives CASSLKTGSAYEQYF.

This clone was detected only a few times. The chain joins TRBV24-1 to TRBJ1-5; D uncertain. In germline, CDR1 is KGHDR, CDR2 SFDVKD. Trimming pared 9 bases from V and 0 bases from J, leaving 8 bases between. The CDR3 covers 13 residues. CDR3 bases: TGTGCCACCCAAGAGTATAGCAATCAGCCCCAGCATTTT. This encodes CATQEYSNQPQHF.

This clone was counted only a few times. The CDR3 is CASSSQGQPSGANVLTF. CDR3 nucleotide sequence: TGTGCCAGTAGTTCGCAGGGACAGCCCTCTGGGGCCAACGTCCTGACTTTC. The rearrangement links TRBV19 to TRBJ2-6; TRBD1 agrees at 7 bases. V shed 5 bases and J 0 bases; nucleotides not matched to a gene: 7. Germline values: CDR1 LNHDA, CDR2 SQIVND (reference sequence). The CDR3 is 17 amino acids.

The chain links TRBV16 to TRBJ1-6; D is perhaps TRBD1 (5 bases). V was pared by 0 bases and J by 1 base, with 13 bases between. Germline V lookup: CDR1 KGHSY, CDR2 FQNENV. The CDR3 has 18 residues. As DNA, the CDR3 is TGTGCCAGCAGCCAATCTACGGGGGAAGTATCCTATAATTCACCCCTCCACTTT. This translates into CASSQSTGEVSYNSPLHF.

The chain employs TRBV10-1 and TRBJ2-5; weak D call: TRBD1 (8 bases). Germline V gene sequence: CDR1 WNHNN, CDR2 SYGVQD (reference sequence). This CDR3 is built from 15 residues. With 2 bases removed from V and 1 base from J, the gap between germline ends came to 11 bases. The CDR3 loop reads CASSESGTGQETQYF. For the CDR3, the DNA is TGCGCCAGCAGTGAGAGCGGGACAGGCCAAGAGACCCAGTACTTC.

This chain connects TRBV27 to TRBJ1-6, with 7 bases identical to TRBD1. The V gene's germline CDR1 is MNHEY and CDR2 SMNVEV (reference sequence). The ends lost 3 bases at V and 1 base at J; junction bases unmatched: 6. This CDR3 has 17 amino acids. In nucleotides, the CDR3 is TGTGCCAGCAGTTTCTCCGGGACAGTATCCTATAATTCACCCCTCCACTTT. Translated: CASSFSGTVSYNSPLHF.

V gene TRBV7-2 combines with J gene TRBJ2-1; 9 nucleotides align to TRBD1. The CDR3 is made up of 15 amino acids. J gave up 4 bases and V 4 bases, and 5 bases lay outside the gene matches. CDR1 is SGHTA and CDR2 is FQGNSA in the germline V gene. This chain's CDR3 is CASSYRGQGYNEQFF. The CDR3 DNA follows: TGTGCCAGCAGCTATCGGGGACAGGGTTACAATGAGCAGTTCTTC.

V gene TRBV13 combines with J gene TRBJ2-1; 8 bases are a match to TRBD2. The ends lost 1 base at V and 4 bases at J; junction bases unmatched: 6. Germline V gene data show CDR1 as PRHDT and CDR2 as FYEKMQ (reference sequence). The CDR3 loop spans 16 amino acids. CDR3 sequence: CASSLVAGGKYNEQFF. Written as DNA, the CDR3 is TGTGCCAGCAGCTTAGTGGCGGGAGGAAAGTACAATGAGCAGTTCTTC.

The chain couples TRBV28 to TRBJ2-1; the D gene is possibly TRBD2 (5 bases). Germline values: CDR1 MDHEN, CDR2 SYDVKM. The CDR3 totals 11 residues. Between the trimmed V and J ends, which lost 2 bases and 10 bases, there was a span of 6 bases. The CDR3 is CASSLTGEQFF. CDR3 nucleotides: TGTGCCAGCAGTTTAACGGGAGAGCAGTTCTTC.

V usage is TRBV9 and J usage is TRBJ2-7, with 8 bases fitting TRBD1. The germline gives CDR1 SGDLS, CDR2 YYNGEE. The V gene end was trimmed by 3 bases and the J gene end by 1 base; junction bases not matched to a gene: 9. The length of the CDR3 is 16 residues. In nucleotides, the CDR3 is TGTGCCAGCAGCGCCACCGACAGGGGCTCTTCCTACGAGCAGTACTTC. Its translation is CASSATDRGSSYEQYF.